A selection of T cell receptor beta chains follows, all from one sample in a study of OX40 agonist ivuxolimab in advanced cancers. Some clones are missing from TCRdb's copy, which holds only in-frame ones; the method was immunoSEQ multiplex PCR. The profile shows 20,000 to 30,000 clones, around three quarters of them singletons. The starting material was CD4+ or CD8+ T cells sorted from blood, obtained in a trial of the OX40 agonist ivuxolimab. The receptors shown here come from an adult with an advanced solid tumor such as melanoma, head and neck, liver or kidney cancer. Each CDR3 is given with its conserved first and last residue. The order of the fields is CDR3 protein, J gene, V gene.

CDR3aa: CASLRDQNSGELFF
j_gene: TRBJ2-2
v_gene: TRBV28

CDR3aa: CASSVQGLAPTDTQYF
j_gene: TRBJ2-3
v_gene: TRBV6-1

CDR3aa: CSAPQKTQYF
j_gene: TRBJ2-5
v_gene: TRBV20-1

CDR3aa: CASSERGGQRLYNSPLHF
j_gene: TRBJ1-6
v_gene: TRBV2

CDR3aa: CATSRDKGANQPQHF
j_gene: TRBJ1-5
v_gene: TRBV15

CDR3aa: CASSWGSRTEAFF
j_gene: TRBJ1-1
v_gene: TRBV6-5

CDR3aa: CASSQDRGMETQYF
j_gene: TRBJ2-5
v_gene: TRBV2

CDR3aa: CASSPRGAGTGELFF
j_gene: TRBJ2-2
v_gene: TRBV2

CDR3aa: CSTGTSYGQYF
j_gene: TRBJ2-5
v_gene: TRBV29-1

CDR3aa: CASSQGDRATYGYTF
j_gene: TRBJ1-2
v_gene: TRBV6-1

CDR3aa: CASSGGQGTYSPLHF
j_gene: TRBJ1-6
v_gene: TRBV6-1

CDR3aa: CASRPVGGGAYNEQFF
j_gene: TRBJ2-1
v_gene: TRBV28

CDR3aa: CASRLRNLAKNIQYF
j_gene: TRBJ2-4
v_gene: TRBV5-6

CDR3aa: CASSELGGYTEAFF
j_gene: TRBJ1-1
v_gene: TRBV2

CDR3aa: CASSEGQLADTQYF
j_gene: TRBJ2-3
v_gene: TRBV2

CDR3aa: CASSSRLAGGRNEQFF
j_gene: TRBJ2-1
v_gene: TRBV7-9

CDR3aa: CASSLDIDYNEQFF
j_gene: TRBJ2-1
v_gene: TRBV7-8

CDR3aa: CASSLGGQGPTGELFF
j_gene: TRBJ2-2
v_gene: TRBV5-1

CDR3aa: CASSPSWGEFLYEQYF
j_gene: TRBJ2-7
v_gene: TRBV5-1

CDR3aa: CASSLSGGGGYGYTF
j_gene: TRBJ1-2
v_gene: TRBV7-9

CDR3aa: CASSQGQGVGDTEAFF
j_gene: TRBJ1-1
v_gene: TRBV4-1

CDR3aa: CASSPRESYEQYF
j_gene: TRBJ2-7
v_gene: TRBV14

CDR3aa: CALPRQGSTEAFF
j_gene: TRBJ1-1
v_gene: TRBV30

CDR3aa: CASSLNHPGDRGGHEQYF
j_gene: TRBJ2-7
v_gene: TRBV27

CDR3aa: CASSPGGHTGELFF
j_gene: TRBJ2-2
v_gene: TRBV9

CDR3aa: CASSLSDRGQSYEQYF
j_gene: TRBJ2-7
v_gene: TRBV28

CDR3aa: CASSEVDRVTGELFF
j_gene: TRBJ2-2
v_gene: TRBV6-1

CDR3aa: CASSMSAGQQETQYF
j_gene: TRBJ2-5
v_gene: TRBV19

CDR3aa: CASSHDRGYGYTF
j_gene: TRBJ1-2
v_gene: TRBV5-4

CDR3aa: CASSLLQGHNEQFF
j_gene: TRBJ2-1
v_gene: TRBV27

CDR3aa: CASPRDRRRKTVF
j_gene: TRBJ1-4
v_gene: TRBV21-1

CDR3aa: CASSYSRIPSYGYTF
j_gene: TRBJ1-2
v_gene: TRBV6-5

CDR3aa: CASSTSTGNTEAFF
j_gene: TRBJ1-1
v_gene: TRBV9

CDR3aa: CASSFGIGGYTF
j_gene: TRBJ1-2
v_gene: TRBV7-8

CDR3aa: CASSGTPTYEQYF
j_gene: TRBJ2-7
v_gene: TRBV7-9

CDR3aa: CASSPTGLAGEETQYF
j_gene: TRBJ2-5
v_gene: TRBV4-2

CDR3aa: CASSQGTGFEKLFF
j_gene: TRBJ1-4
v_gene: TRBV4-1

CDR3aa: CASSQGTGGIEAFF
j_gene: TRBJ1-1
v_gene: TRBV4-2

CDR3aa: CASSSLQANYGYTF
j_gene: TRBJ1-2
v_gene: TRBV5-1

CDR3aa: CASSDLYNEQFF
j_gene: TRBJ2-1
v_gene: TRBV10-2

CDR3aa: CASSAFITGTSGSPLHF
j_gene: TRBJ1-6
v_gene: TRBV6-1

CDR3aa: CASSFGSGTEAFF
j_gene: TRBJ1-1
v_gene: TRBV7-6

CDR3aa: CASSFRGKSGYTF
j_gene: TRBJ1-2
v_gene: TRBV27

CDR3aa: CASREGADYGYTF
j_gene: TRBJ1-2
v_gene: TRBV6-5

CDR3aa: CASSLVLTGDLTQPQHF
j_gene: TRBJ1-5
v_gene: TRBV19

CDR3aa: CASSQTTSGGVGEQFF
j_gene: TRBJ2-1
v_gene: TRBV14

CDR3aa: CSAQVSGSNTEAFF
j_gene: TRBJ1-1
v_gene: TRBV29-1

CDR3aa: CAWRTGTGNTEAFF
j_gene: TRBJ1-1
v_gene: TRBV30

CDR3aa: CASSLVAGVYYEQYF
j_gene: TRBJ2-7
v_gene: TRBV7-8

CDR3aa: CASSPVEESSYEQYF
j_gene: TRBJ2-7
v_gene: TRBV7-3

CDR3aa: CAWSVGTTREAFF
j_gene: TRBJ1-1
v_gene: TRBV30

CDR3aa: CASSYLGLAGAETQYF
j_gene: TRBJ2-5
v_gene: TRBV6-5

CDR3aa: CASRRGTKNTGELFF
j_gene: TRBJ2-2
v_gene: TRBV6-5

CDR3aa: CASSVGPTGAVSAQHF
j_gene: TRBJ1-5
v_gene: TRBV9

CDR3aa: CASSASSLWLGNTIYF
j_gene: TRBJ1-3
v_gene: TRBV6-1